Each of the 27 T cell receptor beta chains below was sequenced from the same sample in a study of blood T cell repertoires in COVID-19. TCRdb's copy holds only in-frame clones and misses some; the assay was immunoSEQ multiplex PCR. Of around 140,000 clones listed, about 79% are singletons. Sample: peripheral blood. The receptors derive from a man in his 60s with active or convalescent COVID-19.

V and J are TRBV19 and TRBJ1-1, with 7 bases lining up with TRBD1. J gave up 0 bases and V 9 bases, and 7 bases lay outside the gene matches. The CDR3 runs 14 residues. The germline V gene encodes CDR1 LNHDA and CDR2 SQIVND (reference sequence). For the CDR3, the DNA is TGTGCCAGCACACAGGGGTCCATGAACACTGAAGCTTTCTTT. Amino acid sequence: CASTQGSMNTEAFF. Filled out from reference TRBV19 and TRBJ1-1, the complete variable domain reads DGGITQSPKYLFRKEGQNVTLSCEQNLNHDAMYWYRQDPGQGLRLIYYSQIVNDFQKGDIAEGYSVSREKKESFPLTVTSAQKNPTAFYLCASTQGSMNTEAFFGQGTRLTVV.

The chain recombines TRBV18 with TRBJ1-5, with D uncertain. Trimming cost V 11 bases and J 0 bases, with 14 bases left between them. The CDR3 consists of 14 residues. Germline CDR1 reads KGHSH; CDR2 reads LQKENI. In nucleotides, the CDR3 is TGTGCCGGTATGGATGGGAGTAGCAATCAGCCCCAGCATTTT. Translating it yields CAGMDGSSNQPQHF.

The J gene is TRBJ2-1, the V gene TRBV14; TRBD2 matches at 8 bases. From germline, CDR1 is SGHDN and CDR2 FVKESK. The CDR3 length is 16 residues. After removal of 5 bases from V and 3 bases from J, the junction contained 9 bases not matched to a gene. The DNA for the CDR3 is TGTGCCAGCAGCAGAATTGGCAGCGGGGGCTACAATGAGCAGTTCTTC. Encoded protein: CASSRIGSGGYNEQFF.

The J gene is TRBJ2-2, the V gene TRBV6-5, with 7 bases aligning to TRBD2. The V and J ends lost 6 bases and 6 bases, in that order; junction bases with no gene match: 4. CDR1 is MNHEY and CDR2 is SVGAGI in the germline V gene. The CDR3 contains 13 residues. This CDR3 reads CASRLGLAGELFF. CDR3 coding DNA: TGTGCCAGCAGACTCGGACTAGCCGGGGAGCTGTTTTTT.

This clone was counted a few times. The chain couples TRBV5-4 to TRBJ1-2; no reliable D call. V was clipped by 1 base and J by 8 bases, with 18 bases between them. The CDR3 length is 15 residues. Germline lookup yields CDR1 SGHNT and CDR2 YYREEE (reference sequence). The CDR3 region is CASSLLEFVSYGYTF. CDR3 DNA sequence: TGTGCCAGCAGCTTGTTGGAGTTTGTTTCTTACGGCTACACCTTC.

The rearrangement joins TRBV14 to TRBJ2-7; TRBD1 matches at 7 bases. Germline V gene sequence: CDR1 SGHDN, CDR2 FVKESK. The CDR3 is 15 residues long. V shed 5 bases, J shed 2 bases, and the junction held 9 bases outside the gene matches. This chain's CDR3 is CASSTGQVPPYEQYF. In DNA, the CDR3 is TGTGCCAGCAGCACCGGACAGGTACCCCCCTACGAGCAGTACTTC.

J is TRBJ1-2 and V is TRBV5-1; D may be TRBD1 (6 bases). The CDR3 extends over 14 amino acids. The V end lost 0 bases, the J end lost 8 bases, and 14 bases lay between the germline ends. Germline V gives CDR1 SGHRS, CDR2 YFSETQ. CDR3 nucleotides: TGCGCCAGCAGCTTGGTGGCAGGGGAAGGCGGCTACACCTTC. Its protein product is CASSLVAGEGGYTF.

The count of this clone is one. The rearrangement links TRBV5-1 to TRBJ2-5; TRBD2 aligns across 14 bases. With 1 base clipped from V and 5 bases from J, the junction kept 13 bases outside the gene matches. The CDR3 loop spans 19 amino acids. Per germline, CDR1 SGHRS and CDR2 YFSETQ. DNA for the CDR3: TGCGCCAGCAGCTTGATCGCCGGGACTAGCGGGGGAATGCTGGAGACCCAGTACTTC. Protein sequence: CASSLIAGTSGGMLETQYF. Combining the CDR3 with reference TRBV5-1 and TRBJ2-5 gives the whole variable domain KAGVTQTPRYLIKTRGQQVTLSCSPISGHRSVSWYQQTPGQGLQFLFEYFSETQRNKGNFPGRFSGRQFSNSRSEMNVSTLELGDSALYLCASSLIAGTSGGMLETQYFGPGTRLLVL.

This chain joins TRBV6-6 and TRBJ1-5; unclear D gene. With 5 bases removed from V and 9 bases from J, the gap between germline ends came to 8 bases. Germline V gene sequence: CDR1 MNHNY, CDR2 SVGAGI (reference sequence). The CDR3 totals 11 residues. The CDR3: CASSPGRPQHF. The CDR3 DNA follows: TGTGCCAGCAGTCCTGGCAGGCCCCAGCATTTT.

The chain employs TRBV5-4 and TRBJ1-1; no clear D gene. V was cut by 0 bases and J by 4 bases, with 16 bases left in between. This CDR3 spans 16 amino acids. CDR1 is SGHNT and CDR2 is YYREEE in the germline V gene (reference sequence). The CDR3 protein is CASSLGARLPSTEAFF. The CDR3 region has the DNA TGTGCCAGCAGCTTGGGGGCCAGGTTACCCTCCACTGAAGCTTTCTTT.

This chain links TRBV7-2 with TRBJ1-5; the D gene is possibly TRBD1 (6 bases). V lost 5 bases and J lost 3, with 14 bases in between. The CDR3 is 15 amino acids. In germline, CDR1 is SGHTA, CDR2 FQGNSA. Written as DNA, the CDR3 is TGTGCCAGCAGCCCACAGGGTTCCGTCAATCAGCCCCAGCATTTT. Amino acid sequence: CASSPQGSVNQPQHF.

The rearrangement joins TRBV27 to TRBJ1-2, with TRBD1 matching 7 bases. Germline assignment: CDR1 MNHEY and CDR2 SMNVEV (reference sequence). V lost 4 bases to trimming and J lost 6 bases; unmatched junction nucleotides: 8. The CDR3 length is 14 residues. The chain's CDR3 is CASSSAGTDDGYTF. CDR3 DNA: TGTGCCAGCAGTTCCGCCGGGACAGACGATGGCTACACCTTC.

The chain employs TRBV6-2 or TRBV6-3 and TRBJ2-1, with 14 bases lining up with TRBD2. Germline lookup yields CDR1 MNHEY and CDR2 SVGEGT. The CDR3 contains 17 residues. Trimming at V came to 4 bases and at J to 5 bases, leaving 7 bases not matched to a gene. The CDR3 spells CASSSRLAGGFNNEQFF. CDR3 in DNA: TGTGCCAGCAGTTCTCGACTAGCGGGAGGGTTCAACAATGAGCAGTTCTTC.

This CDR3 is CAWSVTGGYEQYF. CDR3 DNA sequence: TGTGCCTGGAGTGTAACAGGGGGCTACGAGCAGTACTTC. The chain employs TRBV30 and TRBJ2-7; 8 positions agree with TRBD1. CDR3 length: 13 residues. V dropped 0 bases and J dropped 3; count of bases not matched to a gene: 1. Looked up from germline, CDR1 is GTSNPN and CDR2 is SVGIG (reference sequence).

The gene calls are TRBV7-9 and TRBJ1-3, with a possible D match to TRBD1 (6 bases). The CDR3 spans 16 residues. V was trimmed by 5 bases and J by 0 bases, leaving 14 bases between them. Germline V gene sequence: CDR1 SEHNR, CDR2 FQNEAQ (reference sequence). CDR3 in amino acids: CASSIPGHSSGNTIYF. The CDR3 DNA is TGTGCCAGCAGCATACCGGGACACAGCTCTGGAAACACCATATATTTT.

This sequence joins TRBV5-4 and TRBJ1-1, with D unresolved. CDR1 and CDR2 (germline): SGHNT, YYREEE (reference sequence). There are 16 residues in the CDR3. Trimming left V 4 bases short and J 5 bases short, with 21 bases between. CDR3 in DNA: TGTGCCAGCAGCACCCCCGGGAACCCAATAAGGACTGAAGCTTTCTTT. Translation gives CASSTPGNPIRTEAFF.

The V gene is TRBV7-9, the J gene TRBJ2-1, with 7 bases aligning to TRBD2. This CDR3 comprises 16 residues. CDR1 and CDR2 from the germline V gene are SEHNR and FQNEAQ (reference sequence). V lost 2 bases to trimming and J lost 4 bases; unmatched junction nucleotides: 8. The CDR3 DNA sequence: TGTGCCAGCAGCTTACTGGCTAGCGGCAGGTACAATGAGCAGTTCTTC. It translates to CASSLLASGRYNEQFF.

CDR3 DNA: TGTGCCAGCAGCGCGGGACAGAACTACGAGCAGTACTTC. This encodes CASSAGQNYEQYF. The chain employs TRBV7-2 and TRBJ2-7, with a weak D call TRBD1 (7 bases). V lost 5 bases and J lost 3, with 11 bases in between. This CDR3 has 13 amino acids. Germline CDR1 is SGHTA and CDR2 is FQGNSA.

The V gene is TRBV18, the J gene TRBJ1-2; 9 nucleotides agree with TRBD1. This CDR3 comprises 15 residues. In germline, CDR1 is KGHSH, CDR2 LQKENI. V trimming: 3 bases; J trimming: 6 bases; junction bases outside the gene matches: 8. The CDR3 loop is CASSPGQGSFHGYTF. In DNA form, the CDR3 reads TGTGCCAGCTCACCTGGACAGGGGTCCTTCCATGGCTACACCTTC.

The chain's CDR3 is CASSLRGTRDTEAFF. In DNA form, the CDR3 reads TGTGCCAGCAGTCTCAGAGGAACGAGAGACACTGAAGCTTTCTTT. This chain uses TRBV5-6 with TRBJ1-1; no clear D gene. Trimming took off 5 bases at V and 3 bases at J, with 17 bases between the two ends. The CDR3 has 15 amino acids. Per germline, CDR1 SGHDT and CDR2 YYEEEE.

This chain uses TRBV27 with TRBJ2-2, with 7 bases that match TRBD2. The V segment lost 2 bases and the J segment 3 bases; nucleotides outside the gene matches: 6. The CDR3 has 16 amino acids. Germline V gene data show CDR1 as MNHEY and CDR2 as SMNVEV (reference sequence). The CDR3 nucleotides read TGTGCCAGCAGTTTAGGACTAGATCGAGACACCGGGGAGCTGTTTTTT. It encodes CASSLGLDRDTGELFF.

The chain combines TRBV6-5 with TRBJ1-3; 11 positions match TRBD1. Germline V lookup: CDR1 MNHEY, CDR2 SVGAGI. The CDR3 length is 15 residues. With 5 bases clipped from V and 3 bases from J, the junction kept 3 bases outside the gene matches. The CDR3, as DNA: TGTGCCAGCAGTCGGACAGGGGGCCATGGAAACACCATATATTTT. Translating gives CASSRTGGHGNTIYF.

This clone occurred many times. The V and J genes are TRBV18 and TRBJ2-5; TRBD1 is a possible D gene (5 bases). CDR1 KGHSH and CDR2 LQKENI come from the germline V gene. Trimming took 6 bases from V and 4 from J, leaving 12 bases between them. CDR3 length equals 13 residues. The CDR3 here is CASSSGISETQYF. CDR3 in DNA: TGTGCCAGCTCGTCAGGGATTTCAGAGACCCAGTACTTC.

This rearrangement joins TRBV12-3 or TRBV12-4 to TRBJ2-7; no reliable D call. The CDR3 is 11 residues long. V was clipped by 7 bases and J by 7 bases, with 11 bases between them. CDR3: CASTASIEQYF. The CDR3 DNA sequence: TGTGCCAGCACTGCTAGTATAGAGCAGTACTTC.

The chain is built from TRBV11-3 and TRBJ2-2; 9 bases fit TRBD2. This CDR3 region has 15 residues. The ends lost 5 bases at V and 6 bases at J; junction bases unmatched: 7. Germline V gene sequence: CDR1 SGHNT, CDR2 YENEEA. CDR3 sequence reads: CASSPPWTSAGELFF. DNA for the CDR3: TGTGCCAGCAGCCCCCCCTGGACTAGCGCCGGGGAGCTGTTTTTT.

The chain joins TRBV3-1 (or the pseudogene TRBV3-2) to TRBJ1-2; D remains ambiguous. The V gene lost 0 bases and the J gene lost 8 bases, with 7 bases spanning the gap. There are 12 residues in the CDR3. Germline V gene sequence: CDR1 LGHDT, CDR2 YNNKEL (reference sequence). The CDR3 DNA sequence: TGTGCCAGCAGCCAAGAAGTACAAGGCTACACCTTC. This translates into CASSQEVQGYTF.

This clone was seen a handful of times. The chain links TRBV7-8 to TRBJ1-1; D is unresolved. The CDR3 runs 15 residues. The ends were cut back, 5 bases at V and 1 base at J, with 14 bases in the middle. The germline V gene encodes CDR1 SGHVS and CDR2 FQNEAQ. CDR3 sequence: CASSRSSTTNTEAFF. The CDR3 coding sequence is TGTGCCAGCAGCCGCTCCTCGACAACGAACACTGAAGCTTTCTTT.